The clone carrying this T cell receptor (beta chain) was seen once. What it recognizes is unknown. There were likely unrecorded immune exposures, though donors were nominally healthy when sampled. CDR1 is SGHTA, CDR2 FQGNSA, per germline. Germline trimming cut 5 bases from V and 5 bases from J; bases unmatched to any gene: 3. The CDR3 consists of 13 residues. This record comes from a study of cytomegalovirus exposure and HLA in healthy donors. The PCR ran on 60 Vbeta and 13 Jbeta primers. Methods used by the authors: An analysis that came later counted 60 million to 80 million unique TCR beta chains, around 12 million shared. This table comes from immunoSEQ multiplex PCR, and its TCRdb copy is limited to in-frame clones, with some not included. The V and J calls and clone size were taken over from that table, and D and trimming were inferred from the DNA. The table lists 120,000 to 150,000 clones, over 65% of them singletons, with around 2.4% in the top ten.

Notes on the study in general: Listed as cytomegalovirus-associated were roughly 180 TCR beta chains. Equally common other TCR beta chains were less clonally expanded than HLA-associated ones, a later analysis found.

Sequenced material: PBMCs. The V gene is TRBV7-2, the J gene TRBJ2-4; 7 bases map to TRBD1. This TCR derives from a male donor in good health and CMV-seronegative. The chain's CDR3 is CASSRGQQNIQYF. The CDR3 DNA is TGTGCCAGCAGCCGGGGACAGCAAAACATTCAGTACTTC.